The TCR beta chain under discussion was sequenced for a study of blood T cells in healthy people across ages. Deletions cut 5 bases from V and 11 bases from J, with 18 bases between. This CDR3 spans 13 amino acids. Germline CDR1 is MNHEY and CDR2 is SVGEGT. Through a sample-barcoded 5' primer and a J-beta primer mix, a second PCR was run for roughly 6 to 12 cycles. TCRdb passed the 5' RACE reads through MiXCR, listing each CDR3 protein once. The sample records hundreds of thousands of distinct CDR3 sequences, about 42% being singletons. The J gene is TRBJ2-5, the V gene TRBV6-2 or TRBV6-3; D gene ambiguous. This receptor was identified in a man in his 60s in good health. Sequencing was carried out using blood. As DNA, the CDR3 is TGTGCCAGCAGTGCAGTCCAGCGTGGTGAGCAGTACTTC. It translates to CASSAVQRGEQYF.